This entry lists 23 T cell receptor beta chains sequenced from one sample in a study of blood T cell repertoires in COVID-19. Produced via immunoSEQ multiplex PCR; TCRdb's table is partial and in-frame only. This repertoire shows about 140,000 clones, around nine tenths found once; its top ten account for more than 3.5%. The specimen was peripheral blood. The receptors were gathered from a woman between 40 and 55 years old with acute or convalescent COVID-19.

This clone has a count of ten or more. V is TRBV7-9 and J is TRBJ1-5; 8 bases are shared with TRBD1. The V gene end was trimmed by 4 bases and the J gene end by 1 base; junction bases not matched to a gene: 3. Germline lookup yields CDR1 SEHNR and CDR2 FQNEAQ (reference sequence). The CDR3 totals 15 residues. The CDR3 nucleotides are TGTGCCAGCAGCTCGACAGGGGAGAGCAATCAGCCCCAGCATTTT. It encodes CASSSTGESNQPQHF. Supplemented by reference TRBV7-9 and TRBJ1-5, the full variable domain reads DTGVSQNPRHKITKRGQNVTFRCDPISEHNRLYWYRQTLGQGPEFLTYFQNEAQLEKSRLLSDRFSAERPKGSFSTLEIQRTEQGDSAMYLCASSSTGESNQPQHFGDGTRLSIL.

V is TRBV30 and J is TRBJ1-5; 7 bases fit TRBD1. The CDR3 has 13 amino acids. V was clipped by 2 bases and J by 6 bases; unmatched bases: 4. CDR1 and CDR2 from the germline V gene are GTSNPN and SVGIG (reference sequence). CDR3 nucleotides: TGTGCCTGGAGTTTAGGGACAGTTCAGCCCCAGCATTTT. Amino acids: CAWSLGTVQPQHF.

The chain uses TRBV28 and TRBJ1-1; 9 bases are shared with TRBD1. Looked up from germline, CDR1 is MDHEN and CDR2 is SYDVKM. The CDR3 is made up of 13 amino acids. The V segment lost 2 bases and the J segment 9 bases; nucleotides outside the gene matches: 4. This CDR3 reads CASSLAGTGKAFF. The CDR3 DNA is TGTGCCAGCAGTTTAGCCGGGACAGGGAAAGCTTTCTTT.

The genes are TRBV6-5 and TRBJ1-2; TRBD1 matches at 10 bases. Looked up from germline, CDR1 is MNHEY and CDR2 is SVGAGI. CDR3 length equals 16 residues. The J segment lost 4 bases and the V segment lost 2 bases, leaving 7 bases of the junction unmatched. The CDR3 nucleotides are TGTGCCAGCAGTTACGTCACCGGGACAGGGGCCTATGGCTACACCTTC. Amino acid sequence: CASSYVTGTGAYGYTF.

CDR3 DNA sequence: TGTGCCAGCAGCCGAGAGGACAGAGTCTCTGGAAACACCATATATTTT. This gives the protein CASSREDRVSGNTIYF. The chain has TRBV3-1 (or the pseudogene TRBV3-2) and TRBJ1-3, with D perhaps matching TRBD1 (6 bases). Trimming removed 4 bases from V and 0 bases from J, with 13 bases in between. The germline gives CDR1 LGHDT, CDR2 YNNKEL (reference sequence). There are 16 residues in the CDR3.

This clone showed up just once. V is TRBV4-1 and J is TRBJ2-3; maybe TRBD1 (6 bases). The CDR3 length is 14 residues. The V gene's germline CDR1 is MGHRA and CDR2 YSYEKL. V lost 4 bases, J lost 4 bases, and 12 bases lay in between. The CDR3 coding sequence is TGCGCCAGCAGCCGCAGGGGCTTAGCAGATACGCAGTATTTT. This gives the protein CASSRRGLADTQYF.

Of note for this clone: The junction shows a germline mismatch at one end, possibly a read error. The rearrangement joins TRBV28 to TRBJ1-1; D possibly corresponds to TRBD1 (6 bases). Germline V lookup: CDR1 MDHEN, CDR2 SYDVKM. This CDR3 spans 12 amino acids. The CDR3 sequence: CASSSGPWAGEF. The DNA of the CDR3 is TGTGCCAGCAGTTCCGGGCCGTGGGCAGGGGAATTT.

This chain joins TRBV4-1 and TRBJ2-1, with no clear D. Trimming shortened V by 1 base and J by 7 bases, and 5 bases separated the two germline ends. Germline-derived CDR1 and CDR2 are MGHRA and YSYEKL. The CDR3 is 12 amino acids. The CDR3, as DNA: TGCGCCAGCAGCCAAGTAGAAAATGAGCAGTTCTTC. The encoded protein is CASSQVENEQFF.

The chain combines TRBV9 with TRBJ1-1; D is uncertain. The V gene lost 0 bases and the J gene lost 5 bases, with 11 bases spanning the gap. CDR1 and CDR2 from the germline V gene are SGDLS and YYNGEE. This CDR3 is built from 14 residues. CDR3 sequence (DNA): TGTGCCAGCAGCGTAGCACGGGGAGGGACTGAAGCTTTCTTT. Its translation: CASSVARGGTEAFF.

V and J are TRBV6-5 and TRBJ2-7; D might be TRBD2 (5 bases). The CDR3 runs to 15 residues. V lost 6 bases and J 4 bases, leaving 19 bases between the germline ends. Per germline, CDR1 MNHEY and CDR2 SVGAGI. The CDR3 nucleotides are TGTGCCAGCAGCCCCGGGGATGCCACCTCTTACGAGCAGTACTTC. It is translated as CASSPGDATSYEQYF.

CDR3 region: CASSPDRVNQPQHF. The CDR3 DNA reads as TGTGCCAGCAGCCCGGACAGGGTTAATCAGCCCCAGCATTTT. The chain recombines TRBV6-2 or TRBV6-3 with TRBJ1-5, with 8 bases fitting TRBD1. The V gene's germline CDR1 is MNHEY and CDR2 SVGEGT. V gave up 6 bases and J gave up 4 bases; unmatched junction bases: 5. This CDR3 has 14 residues.

Only a few counts were recorded for this clone. This chain links TRBV30 with TRBJ2-2, with 7 bases lining up with TRBD1. J was trimmed by 9 bases and V by 8 bases; bases with no gene match: 3. Germline CDR1 and CDR2: GTSNPN and SVGIG (reference sequence). The CDR3 loop spans 10 amino acids. The CDR3 region is CAQGDRELFF. The CDR3 coding sequence is TGTGCCCAGGGGGACCGGGAGCTGTTTTTT.

The chain links TRBV5-1 to TRBJ1-1; D perhaps matches TRBD1 (6 bases). This CDR3 spans 14 amino acids. V was clipped by 1 base and J by 0 bases, with 7 bases between them. CDR1 is SGHRS, CDR2 YFSETQ, per germline. CDR3 in DNA: TGCGCCAGCAGCTTGACAGGGATGAACACTGAAGCTTTCTTT. This gives the protein CASSLTGMNTEAFF.

The chain carries TRBV28 and TRBJ1-3, with TRBD1 identical over 10 bases. Germline CDR1 reads MDHEN; CDR2 reads SYDVKM. The V and J ends lost 6 bases and 4 bases, in that order; junction bases with no gene match: 6. The length of the CDR3 is 15 residues. This CDR3 reads CASRTTGGAGNTIYF. In DNA form, the CDR3 reads TGTGCCAGCAGGACGACAGGGGGCGCGGGAAACACCATATATTTT.

This chain connects TRBV4-1 to TRBJ1-1; 7 nucleotides line up with TRBD1. This CDR3 spans 16 amino acids. Germline CDR1 MGHRA, CDR2 YSYEKL. The V segment lost 0 bases and the J segment 2 bases; nucleotides outside the gene matches: 6. CDR3 in amino acids: CASSQDPGQTNTEAFF. The CDR3 DNA is TGCGCCAGCAGCCAAGATCCGGGACAGACAAACACTGAAGCTTTCTTT.

This sequence joins TRBV30 and TRBJ2-5, with 7 bases identical to TRBD2. The CDR3 has 14 residues. Unmatched junction bases numbered 6, after V lost 1 base and J lost 4 bases. Germline CDR1 GTSNPN, CDR2 SVGIG (reference sequence). Here the CDR3 DNA reads TGTGCCTGGAGTGAGGGAGGGACCAGAGAGACCCAGTACTTC. Protein: CAWSEGGTRETQYF.

The V call is TRBV6-5, the J call TRBJ2-7; 7 bases are a match to TRBD1. The CDR3 sequence is 14 residues long. CDR1 and CDR2 (germline): MNHEY, SVGAGI. Germline trimming cut 5 bases from V and 4 bases from J; bases unmatched to any gene: 8. The CDR3 coding sequence is TGTGCCAGCAGTACCGGGACAGAACTTTACGAGCAGTACTTC. Residues: CASSTGTELYEQYF.

This clone was picked up one time. J is TRBJ2-3 and V is TRBV30; 7 bases agree with TRBD2. CDR3 size: 15 residues. The junction had 8 bases not matched to a gene; V was cut back by 3 bases and J by 2 bases. The germline gives CDR1 GTSNPN, CDR2 SVGIG (reference sequence). This CDR3 is CAWSRLAIPTDTQYF. CDR3 DNA sequence: TGTGCCTGGAGCCGACTAGCCATCCCCACAGATACGCAGTATTTT.

The genes are TRBV7-2 and TRBJ2-7, with 9 positions matching TRBD1. J was trimmed by 1 base and V by 2 bases; bases with no gene match: 9. The CDR3 loop spans 17 amino acids. Germline-derived CDR1 and CDR2 are SGHTA and FQGNSA. The CDR3 nucleotides read TGTGCCAGCAGCTTAATCCCGGGACAGGGCATTTCCTACGAGCAGTACTTC. The encoded protein is CASSLIPGQGISYEQYF.

The rearrangement joins TRBV6-4 to TRBJ2-1; D is possibly TRBD1 (5 bases). CDR1 and CDR2 from the germline V gene are MRHNA and SNTAGT. Trimming shortened V by 2 bases and J by 6 bases, and 5 bases separated the two germline ends. CDR3 size: 12 residues. The CDR3 nucleotides are TGTGCCAGCAGTGACAGGGGCAATGAGCAGTTCTTC. This translates into CASSDRGNEQFF.

This clone was seen a single time. The same CDR3 also results from other DNA sequences found in this sample. This chain connects TRBV9 to TRBJ2-3; D is unresolved. V was shortened by 4 bases and J by 3 bases, with 6 bases between the two germline ends. Per germline, CDR1 SGDLS and CDR2 YYNGEE. The CDR3 is 12 amino acids. Here the CDR3 reads CASSRVTDTQYF. In nucleotides, the CDR3 is TGTGCCAGCAGCCGGGTGACAGATACGCAGTATTTT.

The CDR3 loop is CASSYSSGANEKLFF. CDR3 coding DNA: TGTGCCAGCAGTTACTCGTCGGGTGCTAATGAAAAACTGTTTTTT. The chain has TRBV6-2 or TRBV6-3 and TRBJ1-4, with no clear D. CDR3 length equals 15 residues. V dropped 0 bases and J dropped 3 bases, with 8 bases sitting between them. Germline-derived CDR1 and CDR2 are MNHEY and SVGEGT.

The chain couples TRBV25-1 to TRBJ1-5, with 9 bases that match TRBD1. The CDR3 has 15 residues. Germline CDR1 is MGHDK and CDR2 is SYGVNS. V was clipped by 1 base and J by 6 bases; unmatched bases: 4. The CDR3 sequence: CASSESGTGSQPQHF. CDR3 DNA: TGTGCCAGCAGTGAATCCGGGACAGGGTCTCAGCCCCAGCATTTT.